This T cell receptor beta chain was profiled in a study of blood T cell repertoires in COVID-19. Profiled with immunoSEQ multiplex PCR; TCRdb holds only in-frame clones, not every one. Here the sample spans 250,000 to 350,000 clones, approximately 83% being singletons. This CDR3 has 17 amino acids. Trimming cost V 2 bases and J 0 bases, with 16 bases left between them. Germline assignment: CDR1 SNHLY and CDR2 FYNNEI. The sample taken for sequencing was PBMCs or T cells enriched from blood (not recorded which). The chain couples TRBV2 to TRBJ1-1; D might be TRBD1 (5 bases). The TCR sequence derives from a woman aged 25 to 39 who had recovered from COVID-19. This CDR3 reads CASSEPRASSVNTEAFF. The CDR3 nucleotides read TGTGCCAGCAGTGAACCCAGGGCCTCCAGCGTGAACACTGAAGCTTTCTTT.